This T cell receptor (beta chain) was profiled in a study of blood T cell repertoires in COVID-19 (dated by TCRdb to the early 2020s). Regarding the study in general: Collaborator samples came from the United States, Italy and Spain and covered acute and convalescent phases of COVID-19. The material from the prospective study consisted of cDNA or gDNA derived from T cells, B-cell-depleted T cells, or PBMCs. Deeply sampled blood TCRbeta repertoires from subjects exposed to, actively infected with, or recovered from COVID-19 were included in the dataset. The repertoires were released in a freely available public database meant as a resource for research on the immune response to SARS-CoV-2. Samples were obtained from the ongoing ImmuneRACE study (first 160 participants) and from 1,254 subjects provided by 6 global collaborators. The sample metadata nearly always contained a de-identified subject ID, COVID-19 status, age in years and sex. Where HLA class I and class II types were available, the types were taken from metadata supplied by the sample provider, not from assay-based typing.

A second Seattle source provided samples from volunteer blood donors who had recovered from COVID-19. The collaborating institutions used their own protocols to collect whole blood in K2EDTA tubes. For TCRbeta analysis, collaborators shipped samples as frozen whole blood, isolated PBMCs, or DNA extracted from either of those sample types. For this chain, trimming is 4 bases at the V end and 4 bases at the J end, and the number of junction bases without a gene match is 6. Per the germline V gene (reference sequence), LGHDT is the CDR1 and YNNKEL is the CDR2. From the cysteine through the phenylalanine, the CDR3 covers 14 amino acids. The entry retains the CDR3 DNA only, 42 bases that are in frame from base 1. TCRbeta CDR3 regions were amplified from genomic DNA by means of the immunoSEQ Assay, a bias-controlled multiplex PCR. Regarding the original processing steps: Within the assay, amplification of reference gene primers was used to estimate how many nucleated cells each sample contained. To quantify the absolute abundance of each unique TCRbeta CDR3 rearrangement, sequence reads were collapsed and filtered. For each sample, productive Simpson clonality was calculated as the square root of Simpson's diversity index across productive rearrangements. TCRdb stores this immuneACCESS table with in-frame sequences only. Part of the clones is absent; in the studies checked, under half of the shortfall reflects unresolved V genes, and no reason is known for the rest. That table furnishes V, J and clone size, whereas the DNA furnished D and trimming. This sample holds 240,000 or so clones; around four fifths were observed only once. Clones ranked in the top ten supply 1.9% of the sample.

A remark on this clone: It has no known antigen specificity. Base qualities are missing; no much larger clone stands one base away.

Overall study outcomes, separate from this receptor: The quantity of clinical and demographic metadata differed by source and by participant and was supplied without curation.

Sequencing was performed on peripheral blood. This receptor was identified in a young man who had recovered from COVID-19. The chain is encoded by TRBV3-1 (or the pseudogene TRBV3-2) joined to TRBJ1-1; TRBD1 fits 7 bases in the junction. The CDR3 amino acid sequence is: CASSREQGSTEAFF. The bases are TGTGCCAGCAGCCGAGAACAGGGGTCCACTGAAGCTTTCTTT.